A single sample gave rise to the 9 T cell receptor beta chains below, sequenced in a study of radiation and T cells in renal cell carcinoma. Stated time point: baseline pretreatment blood. Treatment meaning: 15 Gy SBRT to primary tumor, nephrectomy 4 weeks later. The protocol was immunoSEQ multiplex PCR, while the TCRdb copy is restricted to in-frame clones and leaves out a portion. The profile shows 150,000 or so clones, about nine tenths of them singletons. The sample in question was blood, obtained from a patient whose treatment included radiotherapy and nephrectomy. The source of these receptors is a woman in her 70s with renal cell carcinoma.

V is TRBV2 and J is TRBJ2-2; possibly TRBD1 or TRBD2 for D (5 bases each). Germline V gives CDR1 SNHLY, CDR2 FYNNEI. The CDR3 is 15 amino acids. V was pared by 4 bases and J by 4 bases, with 13 bases between. For the CDR3, the DNA is TGTGCCAGCAGTGTCCAGGGCCGGGGCACCGGGGAGCTGTTTTTT. The encoded protein is CASSVQGRGTGELFF.

The rearrangement joins TRBV19 to TRBJ2-7, with a weak D call TRBD1 (6 bases). CDR3 size: 12 residues. The germline V gene has CDR1 LNHDA and CDR2 SQIVND (reference sequence). The V gene lost 5 bases and the J gene lost 6 bases, with 11 bases spanning the gap. CDR3 sequence reads: CASSLQGTEQYF. The CDR3, as DNA: TGTGCCAGTAGTCTCCAGGGGACCGAGCAGTACTTC.

The chain carries TRBV19 and TRBJ2-1; 7 bases are shared with TRBD1. CDR3 size: 14 residues. Looked up from germline, CDR1 is LNHDA and CDR2 is SQIVND (reference sequence). With 3 bases clipped from V and 8 bases from J, the junction kept 7 bases outside the gene matches. The CDR3 DNA sequence: TGTGCCAGTAGTATGTCCCAACAGGGGTATGAGCAGTTCTTC. It yields the protein CASSMSQQGYEQFF.

The rearrangement links TRBV5-1 to TRBJ1-2; D gene uncertain. Germline V gene sequence: CDR1 SGHRS, CDR2 YFSETQ. V lost 0 bases to trimming and J lost 8 bases, with 11 bases between them. The CDR3 has 13 residues. The CDR3: CASSLGLPGGYTF. As DNA, the CDR3 is TGCGCCAGCAGCTTGGGCCTCCCGGGGGGCTACACCTTC.

This chain connects TRBV29-1 to TRBJ2-1, with D perhaps matching TRBD1 (6 bases). Germline V gene lookup returns CDR1 SQVTM and CDR2 ANQGSEA. V shed 8 bases and J shed 4 bases, with 18 bases lying between them. The CDR3 spans 14 residues. This chain's CDR3 is CSNPRGEGYNEQFF. CDR3 nucleotide sequence: TGCAGCAACCCCAGGGGCGAGGGGTACAATGAGCAGTTCTTC.

The chain uses TRBV2 and TRBJ2-7, with D possibly TRBD2 on 6 matching bases. This CDR3 is built from 14 residues. V was pared by 5 bases and J by 5 bases, with 16 bases between. Germline CDR1 SNHLY, CDR2 FYNNEI. CDR3 coding DNA: TGTGCCAGCAGTTTCGGGGGTCTCGGGAACGAGCAGTACTTC. Translated: CASSFGGLGNEQYF.

The chain links TRBV11-2 to TRBJ1-3, with TRBD1 as a possible D gene (6 bases). The CDR3 is made up of 16 amino acids. Germline-derived CDR1 and CDR2 are SGHAT and FQNNGV. V gave up 1 base and J gave up 2 bases, with 12 bases separating them. CDR3 sequence (DNA): TGTGCCAGCAGCTTAGCGACCCCAGGGGCTGGAAACACCATATATTTT. Residues: CASSLATPGAGNTIYF.

For the CDR3, the DNA is TGTGCCAGCAGCTCCTTTAAACGGGCTCTCTTGAACACTGAAGCTTTCTTT. As protein: CASSSFKRALLNTEAFF. The chain combines TRBV11-2 with TRBJ1-1, with D unclear. Germline V gene data show CDR1 as SGHAT and CDR2 as FQNNGV. This CDR3 region has 17 residues. Trimming took 4 bases from V and 0 from J, leaving 18 bases between them.

CDR3 protein: CASSEQGYEQYF. In DNA, the CDR3 is TGTGCCAGCAGTGAACAGGGGTACGAGCAGTACTTC. The chain is built from TRBV6-1 and TRBJ2-7, with a tentative D call TRBD1 (6 bases). The CDR3 length is 12 residues. V was trimmed by 2 bases and J by 4 bases, leaving 6 bases between them. Per the germline V gene, CDR1 is MNHNS and CDR2 is SASEGT.